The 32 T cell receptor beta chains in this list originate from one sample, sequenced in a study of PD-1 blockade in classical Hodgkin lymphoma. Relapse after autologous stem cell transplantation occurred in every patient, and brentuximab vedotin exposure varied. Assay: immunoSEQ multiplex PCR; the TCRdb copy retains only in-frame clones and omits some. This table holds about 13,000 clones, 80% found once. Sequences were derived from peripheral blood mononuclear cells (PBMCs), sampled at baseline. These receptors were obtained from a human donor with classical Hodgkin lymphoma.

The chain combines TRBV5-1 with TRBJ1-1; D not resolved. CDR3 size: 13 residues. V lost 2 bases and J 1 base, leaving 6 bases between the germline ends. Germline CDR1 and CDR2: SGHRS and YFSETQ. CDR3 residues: CASSLRPNTEAFF. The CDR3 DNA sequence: TGCGCCAGCAGCTTACGACCGAACACTGAAGCTTTCTTT.

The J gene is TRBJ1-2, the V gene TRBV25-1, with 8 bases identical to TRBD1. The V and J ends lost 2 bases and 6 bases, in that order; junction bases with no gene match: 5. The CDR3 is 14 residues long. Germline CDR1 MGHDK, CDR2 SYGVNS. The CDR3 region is CASSEHGQGNGYTF. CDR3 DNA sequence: TGTGCCAGCAGTGAACATGGACAGGGCAATGGCTACACCTTC.

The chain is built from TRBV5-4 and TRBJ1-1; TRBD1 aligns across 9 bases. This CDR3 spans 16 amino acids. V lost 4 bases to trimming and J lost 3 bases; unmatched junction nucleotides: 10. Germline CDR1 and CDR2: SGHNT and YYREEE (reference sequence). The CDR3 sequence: CASSPYRQGGDTEAFF. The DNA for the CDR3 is TGTGCCAGCAGCCCATACCGACAGGGGGGCGACACTGAAGCTTTCTTT.

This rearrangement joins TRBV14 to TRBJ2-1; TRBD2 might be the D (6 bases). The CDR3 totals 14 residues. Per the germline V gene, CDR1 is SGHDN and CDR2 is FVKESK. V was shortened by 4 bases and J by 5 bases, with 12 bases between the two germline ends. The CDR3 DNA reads TGTGCCAGCAGCCGGGGAAGCGGGCACAATGAGCAGTTCTTC. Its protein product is CASSRGSGHNEQFF.

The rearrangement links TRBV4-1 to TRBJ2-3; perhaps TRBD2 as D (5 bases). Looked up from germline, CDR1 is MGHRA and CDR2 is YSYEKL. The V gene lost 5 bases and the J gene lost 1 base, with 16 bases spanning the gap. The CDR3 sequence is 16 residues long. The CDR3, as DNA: TGCGCCAGCAGCTACCCCCCGAGCGGAGGCACAGATACGCAGTATTTT. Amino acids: CASSYPPSGGTDTQYF.

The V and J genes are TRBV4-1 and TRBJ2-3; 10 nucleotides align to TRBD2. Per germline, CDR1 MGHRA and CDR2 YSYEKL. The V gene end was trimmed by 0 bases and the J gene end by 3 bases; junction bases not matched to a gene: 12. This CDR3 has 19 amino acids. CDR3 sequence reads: CASSQDRASGSYWTDTQYF. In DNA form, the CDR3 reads TGCGCCAGCAGCCAAGATAGGGCTAGCGGGAGCTATTGGACAGATACGCAGTATTTT.

DNA of the CDR3: TGTGCCAGCAGCTTGACAGGCCCCAACAACTATGGCTACACCTTC. Translated, it gives CASSLTGPNNYGYTF. The chain couples TRBV5-5 to TRBJ1-2; the D gene is possibly TRBD1 (5 bases). V was shortened by 1 base and J by 2 bases, with 12 bases between the two germline ends. This CDR3 is built from 15 residues. Per the germline V gene, CDR1 is SGHKS and CDR2 is YYEKEE (reference sequence).

The CDR3 here is CASKTSGTYEQYF. CDR3 nucleotide sequence: TGCGCCAGCAAGACTAGCGGAACCTACGAGCAGTACTTC. The V call is TRBV5-1, the J call TRBJ2-7; 9 nucleotides align to TRBD2. The CDR3 runs 13 residues. Germline CDR1 SGHRS, CDR2 YFSETQ. Unmatched junction bases numbered 3, after V lost 6 bases and J lost 2 bases. The whole variable domain, filled in from reference TRBV5-1 and TRBJ2-7, reads KAGVTQTPRYLIKTRGQQVTLSCSPISGHRSVSWYQQTPGQGLQFLFEYFSETQRNKGNFPGRFSGRQFSNSRSEMNVSTLELGDSALYLCASKTSGTYEQYFGPGTRLTVT.

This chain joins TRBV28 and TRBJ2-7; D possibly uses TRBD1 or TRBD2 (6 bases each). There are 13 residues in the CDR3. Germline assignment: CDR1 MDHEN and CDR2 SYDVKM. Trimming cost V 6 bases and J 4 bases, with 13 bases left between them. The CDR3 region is CASSRGTRYEQYF. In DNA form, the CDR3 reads TGTGCCAGCAGCCGCGGGACAAGGTACGAGCAGTACTTC.

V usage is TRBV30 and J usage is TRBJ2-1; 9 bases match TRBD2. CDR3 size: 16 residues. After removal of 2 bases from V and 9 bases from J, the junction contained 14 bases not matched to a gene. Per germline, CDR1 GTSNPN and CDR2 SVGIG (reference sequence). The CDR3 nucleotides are TGTGCCTGGAGTCCCCGCGGGCGGGAGGGCCATAGTGAGCAGTTCTTC. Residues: CAWSPRGREGHSEQFF.

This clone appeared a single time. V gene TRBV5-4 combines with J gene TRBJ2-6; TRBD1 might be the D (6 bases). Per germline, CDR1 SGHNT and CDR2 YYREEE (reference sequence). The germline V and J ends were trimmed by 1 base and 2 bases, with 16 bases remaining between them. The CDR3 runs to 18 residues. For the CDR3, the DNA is TGTGCCAGCAGCTTGAGGAGACAGGCGATCCCTGGGGCCAACGTCCTGACTTTC. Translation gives CASSLRRQAIPGANVLTF.

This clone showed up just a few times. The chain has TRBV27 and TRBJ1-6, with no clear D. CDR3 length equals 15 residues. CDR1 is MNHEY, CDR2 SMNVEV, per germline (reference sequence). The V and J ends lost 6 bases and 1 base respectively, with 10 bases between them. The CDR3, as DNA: TGTGCCAGCAGCCCCGTCCGTTCCTATAATTCACCCCTCCACTTT. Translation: CASSPVRSYNSPLHF.

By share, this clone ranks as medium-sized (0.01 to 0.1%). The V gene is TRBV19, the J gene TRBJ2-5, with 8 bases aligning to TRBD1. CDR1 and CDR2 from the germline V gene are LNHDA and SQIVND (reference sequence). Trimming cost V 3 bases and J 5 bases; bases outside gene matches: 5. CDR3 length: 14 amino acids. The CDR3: CASSIRGRAETQYF. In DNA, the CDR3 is TGTGCCAGTAGTATCAGGGGGCGGGCGGAGACCCAGTACTTC.

The CDR3 coding sequence is TGTGCCAGCAGCTTAGGGGGTACAGCTTTCTTT. Translating gives CASSLGGTAFF. The chain employs TRBV7-9 and TRBJ1-1; no definite D call. Germline lookup yields CDR1 SEHNR and CDR2 FQNEAQ (reference sequence). Trimming pared 1 base from V and 10 bases from J, leaving 7 bases between. This CDR3 comprises 11 residues.

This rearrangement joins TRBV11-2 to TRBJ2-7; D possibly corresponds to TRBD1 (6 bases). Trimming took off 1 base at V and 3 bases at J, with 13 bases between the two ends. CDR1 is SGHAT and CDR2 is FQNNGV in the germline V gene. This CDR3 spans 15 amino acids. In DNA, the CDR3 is TGTGCCAGCAGCTTAGTTGCTCAGGGGAGCTACGAGCAGTACTTC. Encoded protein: CASSLVAQGSYEQYF.

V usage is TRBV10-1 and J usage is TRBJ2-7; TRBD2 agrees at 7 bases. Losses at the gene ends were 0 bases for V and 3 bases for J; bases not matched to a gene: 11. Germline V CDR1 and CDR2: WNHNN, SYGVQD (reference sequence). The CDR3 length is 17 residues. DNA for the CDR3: TGCGCCAGCAGTGAGTCTCCCCCCCAGCGGGATAACTACGAGCAGTACTTC. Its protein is CASSESPPQRDNYEQYF.

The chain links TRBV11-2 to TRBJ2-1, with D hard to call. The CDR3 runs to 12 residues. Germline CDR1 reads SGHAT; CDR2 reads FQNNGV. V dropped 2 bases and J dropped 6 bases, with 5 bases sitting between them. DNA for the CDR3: TGTGCCAGCAGCTTATTTGCCAATGAGCAGTTCTTC. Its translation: CASSLFANEQFF. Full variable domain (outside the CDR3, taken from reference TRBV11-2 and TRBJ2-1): EAGVAQSPRYKIIEKRQSVAFWCNPISGHATLYWYQQILGQGPKLLIQFQNNGVVDDSQLPKDRFSAERLKGVDSTLKIQPAKLEDSAVYLCASSLFANEQFFGPGTRLTVL.

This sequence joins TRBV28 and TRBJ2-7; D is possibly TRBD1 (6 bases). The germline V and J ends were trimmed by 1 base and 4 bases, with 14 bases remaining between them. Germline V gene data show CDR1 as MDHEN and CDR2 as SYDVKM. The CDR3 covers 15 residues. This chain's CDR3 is CASSLYGQGFYEQYF. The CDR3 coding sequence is TGTGCCAGCAGTTTATACGGGCAGGGGTTTTACGAGCAGTACTTC.

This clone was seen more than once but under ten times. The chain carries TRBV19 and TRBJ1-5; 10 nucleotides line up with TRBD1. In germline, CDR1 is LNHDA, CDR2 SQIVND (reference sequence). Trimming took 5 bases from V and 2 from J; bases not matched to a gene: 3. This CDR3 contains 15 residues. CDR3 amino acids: CASSRQGAGNQPQHF. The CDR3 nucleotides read TGTGCCAGTAGTCGACAGGGGGCGGGCAATCAGCCCCAGCATTTT.

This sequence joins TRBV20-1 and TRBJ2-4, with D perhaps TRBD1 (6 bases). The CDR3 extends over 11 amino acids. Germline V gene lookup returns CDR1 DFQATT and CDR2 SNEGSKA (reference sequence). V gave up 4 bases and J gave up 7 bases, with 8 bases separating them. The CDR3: CSATGVNIQYF. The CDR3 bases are TGCAGTGCTACAGGGGTTAACATTCAGTACTTC.

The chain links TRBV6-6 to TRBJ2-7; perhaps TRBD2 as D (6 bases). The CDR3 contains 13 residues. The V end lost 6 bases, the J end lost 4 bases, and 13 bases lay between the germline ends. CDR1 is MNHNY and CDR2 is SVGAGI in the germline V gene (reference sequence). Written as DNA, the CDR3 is TGTGCCAGCAGAGACCATGGGGGGTACGAGCAGTACTTC. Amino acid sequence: CASRDHGGYEQYF.

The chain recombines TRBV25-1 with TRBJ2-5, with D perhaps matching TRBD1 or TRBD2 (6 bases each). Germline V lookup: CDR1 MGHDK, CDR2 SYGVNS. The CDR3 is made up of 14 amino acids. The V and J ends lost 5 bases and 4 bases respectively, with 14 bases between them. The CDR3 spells CASSYIQGGETQYF. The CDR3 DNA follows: TGTGCCAGCAGTTACATACAGGGAGGAGAGACCCAGTACTTC.

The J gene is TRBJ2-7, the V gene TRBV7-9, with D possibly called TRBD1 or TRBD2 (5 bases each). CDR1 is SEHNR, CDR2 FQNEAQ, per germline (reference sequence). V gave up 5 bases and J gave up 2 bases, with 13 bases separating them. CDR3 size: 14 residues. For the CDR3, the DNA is TGTGCCAGCAGCCCGGGGACGCGGGCCTACGAGCAGTACTTC. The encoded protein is CASSPGTRAYEQYF.

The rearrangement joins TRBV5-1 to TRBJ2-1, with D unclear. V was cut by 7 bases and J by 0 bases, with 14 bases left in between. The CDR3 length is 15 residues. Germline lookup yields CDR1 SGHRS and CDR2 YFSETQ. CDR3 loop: CASQKSSSSYNEQFF. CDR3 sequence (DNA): TGCGCCAGCCAAAAGTCCTCGAGCTCCTACAATGAGCAGTTCTTC.

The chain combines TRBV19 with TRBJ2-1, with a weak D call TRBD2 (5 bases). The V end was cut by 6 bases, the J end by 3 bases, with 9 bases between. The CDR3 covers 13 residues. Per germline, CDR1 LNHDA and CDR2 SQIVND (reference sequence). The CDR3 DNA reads TGTGCCAGTAGGGGAGCGGTCTACAATGAGCAGTTCTTC. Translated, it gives CASRGAVYNEQFF.

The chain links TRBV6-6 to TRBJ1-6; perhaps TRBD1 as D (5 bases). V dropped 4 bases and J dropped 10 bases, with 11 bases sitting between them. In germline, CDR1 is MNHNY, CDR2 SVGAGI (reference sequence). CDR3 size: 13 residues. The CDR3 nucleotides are TGTGCCAGCAGTTTGGGGCTTGGGTCACCCCTCCACTTT. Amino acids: CASSLGLGSPLHF.

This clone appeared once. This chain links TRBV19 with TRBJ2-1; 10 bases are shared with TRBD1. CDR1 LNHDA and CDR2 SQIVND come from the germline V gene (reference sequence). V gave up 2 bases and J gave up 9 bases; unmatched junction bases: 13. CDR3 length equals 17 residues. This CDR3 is CASSIISGQGGKAEQFF. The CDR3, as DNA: TGTGCCAGTAGTATAATTTCTGGACAGGGGGGGAAGGCTGAGCAGTTCTTC.

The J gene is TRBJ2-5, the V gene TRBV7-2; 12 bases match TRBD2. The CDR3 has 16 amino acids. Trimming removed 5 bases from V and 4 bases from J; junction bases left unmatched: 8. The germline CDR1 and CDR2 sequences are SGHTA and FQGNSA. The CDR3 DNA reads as TGTGCCAGCAGCCCCGGGGGACTAGCGGGTAGAGAGACCCAGTACTTC. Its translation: CASSPGGLAGRETQYF.

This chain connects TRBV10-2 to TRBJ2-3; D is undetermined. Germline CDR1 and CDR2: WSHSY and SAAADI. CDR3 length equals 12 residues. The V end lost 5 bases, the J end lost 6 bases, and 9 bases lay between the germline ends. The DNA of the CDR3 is TGCGCCAGCAGTACGACGACGGATACGCAGTATTTT. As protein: CASSTTTDTQYF.

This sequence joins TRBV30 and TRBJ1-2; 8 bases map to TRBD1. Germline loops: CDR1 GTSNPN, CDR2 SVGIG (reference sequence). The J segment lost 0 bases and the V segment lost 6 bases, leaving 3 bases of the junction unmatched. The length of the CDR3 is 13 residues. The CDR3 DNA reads TGTGCCTGCGACAGGGGAGCTAACTATGGCTACACCTTC. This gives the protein CACDRGANYGYTF. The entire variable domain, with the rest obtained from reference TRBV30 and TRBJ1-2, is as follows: SQTIHQWPATLVQPVGSPLSLECTVEGTSNPNLYWYRQAAGRGLQLLFYSVGIGQISSEVPQNLSASRPQDRQFILSSKKLLLSDSGFYLCACDRGANYGYTFGSGTRLTVV.

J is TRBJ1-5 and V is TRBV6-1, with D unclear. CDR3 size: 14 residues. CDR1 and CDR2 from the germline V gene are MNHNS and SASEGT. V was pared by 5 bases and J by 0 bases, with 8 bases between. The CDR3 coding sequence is TGTGCCAGCAGTAGAGAGTATAGCAATCAGCCCCAGCATTTT. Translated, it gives CASSREYSNQPQHF.

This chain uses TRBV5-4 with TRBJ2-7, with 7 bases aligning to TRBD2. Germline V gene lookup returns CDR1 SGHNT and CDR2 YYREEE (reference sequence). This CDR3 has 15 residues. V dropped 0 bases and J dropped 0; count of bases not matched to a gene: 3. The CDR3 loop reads CASSLASGSSYEQYF. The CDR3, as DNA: TGTGCCAGCAGCTTGGCTAGCGGAAGCTCCTACGAGCAGTACTTC.